The entry below describes one TCR beta chain. Its antigen is currently unknown. MiXCR was run by TCRdb on the 5' RACE reads, yielding one entry per CDR3 protein. This sample carries about 470,000 distinct CDR3 sequences, roughly 24% of them seen once, and the ten largest clones take approximately 2.9%. The sample comes from a study of identical twins. Broader study findings: The authors drew conclusions from cross-sectional statistical analysis rather than following the same donors.

The CDR3 has 16 residues. The germline V gene encodes CDR1 LGHNA and CDR2 YSLEER. The ends lost 0 bases at V and 6 bases at J; junction bases unmatched: 8. The data were also submitted as part of a second study, on T cells expressing NK-cell markers. That paper notes: Of eight sequenced donors, seven were HCMV-seropositive and one HCMV-seronegative. An anti-gamma-delta TCR antibody restricted sorting to alpha-beta TCR T cells in several experiments. The study found these clonotypes also leading the CD3+CD56-NKG2C+ fraction in several donors.

The sequenced sample consisted of CD4+ T cells sorted from blood. This TCR was recovered from a woman aged 18-29 years in good health. The chain joins TRBV4-3 to TRBJ2-4, with TRBD1 matching 7 bases. This CDR3 is CASSQEFKGALNIQYF. CDR3 nucleotide sequence: TGCGCCAGCAGCCAAGAATTCAAGGGGGCGTTAAACATTCAGTACTTC.